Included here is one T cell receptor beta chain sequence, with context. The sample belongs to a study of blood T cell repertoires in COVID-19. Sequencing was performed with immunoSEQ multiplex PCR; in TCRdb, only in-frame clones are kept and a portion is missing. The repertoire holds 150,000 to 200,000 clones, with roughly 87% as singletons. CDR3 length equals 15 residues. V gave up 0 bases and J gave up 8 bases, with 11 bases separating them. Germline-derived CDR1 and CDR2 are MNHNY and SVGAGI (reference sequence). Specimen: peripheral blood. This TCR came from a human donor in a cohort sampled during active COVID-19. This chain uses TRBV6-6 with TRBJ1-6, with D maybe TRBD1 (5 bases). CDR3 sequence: CASSYSGDGDSPLHF. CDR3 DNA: TGTGCCAGCAGTTACTCAGGGGATGGGGATTCACCCCTCCACTTT.